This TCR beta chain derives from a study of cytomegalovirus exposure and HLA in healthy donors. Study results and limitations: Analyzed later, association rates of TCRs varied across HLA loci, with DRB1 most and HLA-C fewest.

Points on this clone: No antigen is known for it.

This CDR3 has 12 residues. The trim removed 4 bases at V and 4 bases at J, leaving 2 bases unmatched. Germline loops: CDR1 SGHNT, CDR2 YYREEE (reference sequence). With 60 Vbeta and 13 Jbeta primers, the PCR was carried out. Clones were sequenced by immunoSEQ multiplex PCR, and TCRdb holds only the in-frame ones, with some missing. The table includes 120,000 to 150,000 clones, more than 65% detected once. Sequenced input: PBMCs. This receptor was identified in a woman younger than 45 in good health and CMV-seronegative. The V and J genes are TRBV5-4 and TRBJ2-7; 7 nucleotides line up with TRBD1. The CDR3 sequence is CASSPGGYEQYF. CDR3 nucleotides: TGTGCCAGCAGCCCAGGGGGATACGAGCAGTACTTC.